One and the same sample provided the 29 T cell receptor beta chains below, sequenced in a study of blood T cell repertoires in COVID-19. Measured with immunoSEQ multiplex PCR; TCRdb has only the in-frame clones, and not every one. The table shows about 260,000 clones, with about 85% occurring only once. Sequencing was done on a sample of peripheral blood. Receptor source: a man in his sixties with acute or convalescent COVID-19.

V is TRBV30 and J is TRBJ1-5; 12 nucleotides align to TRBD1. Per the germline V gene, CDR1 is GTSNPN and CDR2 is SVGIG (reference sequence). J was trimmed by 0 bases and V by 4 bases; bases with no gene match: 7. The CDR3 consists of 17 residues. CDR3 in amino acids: CAWTTGTGGFSNQPQHF. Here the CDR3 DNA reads TGTGCCTGGACCACCGGGACAGGGGGCTTTAGCAATCAGCCCCAGCATTTT. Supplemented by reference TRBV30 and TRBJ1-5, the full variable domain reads SQTIHQWPATLVQPVGSPLSLECTVEGTSNPNLYWYRQAAGRGLQLLFYSVGIGQISSEVPQNLSASRPQDRQFILSSKKLLLSDSGFYLCAWTTGTGGFSNQPQHFGDGTRLSIL.

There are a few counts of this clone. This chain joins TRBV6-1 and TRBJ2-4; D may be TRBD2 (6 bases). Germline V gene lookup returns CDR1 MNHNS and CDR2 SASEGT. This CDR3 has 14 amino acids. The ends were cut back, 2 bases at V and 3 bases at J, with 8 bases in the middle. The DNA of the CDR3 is TGTGCCAGCAGTGAACAGGGAGGCAAAAACATTCAGTACTTC. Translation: CASSEQGGKNIQYF.

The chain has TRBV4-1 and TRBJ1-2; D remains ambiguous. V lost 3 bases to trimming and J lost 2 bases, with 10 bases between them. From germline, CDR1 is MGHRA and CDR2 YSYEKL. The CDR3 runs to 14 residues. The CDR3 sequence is CASSHLVSNYGYTF. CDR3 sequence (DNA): TGCGCCAGCAGCCACTTAGTCTCCAACTATGGCTACACCTTC.

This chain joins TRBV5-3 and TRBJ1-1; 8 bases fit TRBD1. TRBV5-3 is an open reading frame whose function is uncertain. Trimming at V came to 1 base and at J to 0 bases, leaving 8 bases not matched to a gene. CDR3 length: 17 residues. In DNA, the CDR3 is TGTGCCAGAAGCTTGTGTGACAGGGGCGACGTGAACACTGAAGCTTTCTTT. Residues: CARSLCDRGDVNTEAFF.

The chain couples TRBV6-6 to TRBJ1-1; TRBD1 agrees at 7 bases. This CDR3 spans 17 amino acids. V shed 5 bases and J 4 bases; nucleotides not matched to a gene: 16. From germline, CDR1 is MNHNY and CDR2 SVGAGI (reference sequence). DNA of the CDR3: TGTGCCAGCAGTCAAACCGGGGTTACAGGGGTAGGCACTGAAGCTTTCTTT. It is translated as CASSQTGVTGVGTEAFF.

CDR3 bases: TGTGCCAGCAGCCGCCGGGACAGGGACTCTGAAGCTTTCTTT. Amino acid sequence: CASSRRDRDSEAFF. The rearrangement uses TRBV7-9 and TRBJ1-1; 9 bases fit TRBD1. Per germline, CDR1 SEHNR and CDR2 FQNEAQ (reference sequence). After removal of 5 bases from V and 6 bases from J, the junction contained 7 bases not matched to a gene. CDR3 length equals 14 residues.

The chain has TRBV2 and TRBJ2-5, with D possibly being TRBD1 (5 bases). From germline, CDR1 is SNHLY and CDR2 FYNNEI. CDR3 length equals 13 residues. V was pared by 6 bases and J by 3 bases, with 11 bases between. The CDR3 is CASRDDRKETQYF. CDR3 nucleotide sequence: TGTGCCAGCAGAGACGACAGAAAAGAGACCCAGTACTTC.

This CDR3 reads CASSVLGQGGYGYTF. The CDR3 DNA is TGTGCCAGCAGCGTACTAGGACAGGGGGGGTATGGCTACACCTTC. The V gene is TRBV9, the J gene TRBJ1-2; 10 nucleotides align to TRBD1. The CDR3 consists of 15 residues. Looked up from germline, CDR1 is SGDLS and CDR2 is YYNGEE. The trim removed 1 base at V and 5 bases at J, leaving 5 bases unmatched.

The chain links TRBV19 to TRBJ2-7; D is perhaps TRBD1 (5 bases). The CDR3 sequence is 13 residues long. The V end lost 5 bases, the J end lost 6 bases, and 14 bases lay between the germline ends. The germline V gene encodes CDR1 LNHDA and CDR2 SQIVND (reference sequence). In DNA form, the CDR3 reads TGTGCCAGTAGTCTGTCTTTGACAGCCGAGCAGTACTTC. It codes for CASSLSLTAEQYF.

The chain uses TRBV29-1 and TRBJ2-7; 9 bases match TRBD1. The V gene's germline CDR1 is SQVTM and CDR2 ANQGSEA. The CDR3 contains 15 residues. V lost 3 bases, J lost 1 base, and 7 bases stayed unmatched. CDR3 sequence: CSVDALTGGSYEQYF. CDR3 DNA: TGCAGCGTTGATGCCCTGACAGGGGGGTCCTACGAGCAGTACTTC.

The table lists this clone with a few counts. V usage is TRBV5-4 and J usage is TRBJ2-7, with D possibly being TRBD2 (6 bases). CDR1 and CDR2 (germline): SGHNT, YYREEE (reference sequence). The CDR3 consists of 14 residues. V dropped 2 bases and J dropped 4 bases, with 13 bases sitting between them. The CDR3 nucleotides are TGTGCCAGCAGCTTCGAACGGGAGATATACGAGCAGTACTTC. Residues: CASSFEREIYEQYF.

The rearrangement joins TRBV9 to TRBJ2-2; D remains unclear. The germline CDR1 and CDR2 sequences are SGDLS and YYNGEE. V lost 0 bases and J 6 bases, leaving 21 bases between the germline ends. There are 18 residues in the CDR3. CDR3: CASSVATSVPGDAGELFF. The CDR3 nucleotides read TGTGCCAGCAGCGTAGCTACGTCGGTTCCAGGTGATGCCGGGGAGCTGTTTTTT.

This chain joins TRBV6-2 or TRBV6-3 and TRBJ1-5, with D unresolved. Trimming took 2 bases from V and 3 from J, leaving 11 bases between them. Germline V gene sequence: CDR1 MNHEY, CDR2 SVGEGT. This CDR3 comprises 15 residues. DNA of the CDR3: TGTGCCAGCAGTTACGGTCTCTGGCCCAATCAGCCCCAGCATTTT. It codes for CASSYGLWPNQPQHF.

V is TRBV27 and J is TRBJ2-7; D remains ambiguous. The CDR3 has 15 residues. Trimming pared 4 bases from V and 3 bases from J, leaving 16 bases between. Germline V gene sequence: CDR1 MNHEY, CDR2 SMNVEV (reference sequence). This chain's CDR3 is CASSSRHQRNYEQYF. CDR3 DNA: TGTGCCAGCAGTTCAAGACATCAGAGAAACTACGAGCAGTACTTC.

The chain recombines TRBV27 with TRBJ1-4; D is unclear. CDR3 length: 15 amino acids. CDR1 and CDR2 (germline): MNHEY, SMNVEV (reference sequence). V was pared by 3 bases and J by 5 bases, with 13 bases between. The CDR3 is CASSLIWPGNEKLFF. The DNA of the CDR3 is TGTGCCAGCAGTTTGATTTGGCCCGGGAATGAAAAACTGTTTTTT.

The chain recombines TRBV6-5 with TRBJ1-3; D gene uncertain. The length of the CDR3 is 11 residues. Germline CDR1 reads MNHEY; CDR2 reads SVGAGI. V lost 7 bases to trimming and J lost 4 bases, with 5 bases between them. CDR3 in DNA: TGTGCCAGCACAAGCGGAAACACCATATATTTT. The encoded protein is CASTSGNTIYF.

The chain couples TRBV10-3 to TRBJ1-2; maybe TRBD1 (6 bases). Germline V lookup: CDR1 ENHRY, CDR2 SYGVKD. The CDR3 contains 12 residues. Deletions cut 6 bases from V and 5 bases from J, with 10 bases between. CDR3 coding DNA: TGTGCCATCAGGGACAGCGATTATGGCTACACCTTC. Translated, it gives CAIRDSDYGYTF.

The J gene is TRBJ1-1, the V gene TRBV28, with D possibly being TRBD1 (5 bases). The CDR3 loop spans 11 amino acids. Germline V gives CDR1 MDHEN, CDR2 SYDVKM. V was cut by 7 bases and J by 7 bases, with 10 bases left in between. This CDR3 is CASTAGGEAFF. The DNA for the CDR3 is TGTGCCAGCACCGCGGGGGGTGAAGCTTTCTTT. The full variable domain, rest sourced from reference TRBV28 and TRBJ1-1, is DVKVTQSSRYLVKRTGEKVFLECVQDMDHENMFWYRQDPGLGLRLIYFSYDVKMKEKGDIPEGYSVSREKKERFSLILESASTNQTSMYLCASTAGGEAFFGQGTRLTVV.

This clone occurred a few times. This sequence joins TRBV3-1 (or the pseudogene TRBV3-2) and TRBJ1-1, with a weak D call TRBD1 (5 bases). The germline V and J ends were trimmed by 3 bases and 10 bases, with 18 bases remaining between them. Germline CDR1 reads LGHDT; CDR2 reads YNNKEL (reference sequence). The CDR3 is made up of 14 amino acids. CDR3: CASSHPGPGGAAFF. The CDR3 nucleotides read TGTGCCAGCAGCCACCCAGGCCCGGGGGGAGCAGCTTTCTTT.

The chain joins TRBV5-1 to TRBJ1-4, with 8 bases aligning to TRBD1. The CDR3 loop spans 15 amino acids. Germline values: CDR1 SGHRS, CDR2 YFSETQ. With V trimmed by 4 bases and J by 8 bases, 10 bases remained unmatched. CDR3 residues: CASSPWTGSREKLFF. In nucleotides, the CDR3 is TGCGCCAGCAGCCCCTGGACAGGGTCACGAGAAAAACTGTTTTTT.

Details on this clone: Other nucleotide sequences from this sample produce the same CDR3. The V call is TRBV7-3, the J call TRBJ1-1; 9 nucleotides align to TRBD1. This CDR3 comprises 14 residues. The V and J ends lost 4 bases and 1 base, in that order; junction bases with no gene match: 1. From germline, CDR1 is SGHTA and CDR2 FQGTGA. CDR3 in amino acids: CASSSGQGNTEAFF. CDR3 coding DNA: TGTGCCAGCAGCTCGGGACAGGGGAACACTGAAGCTTTCTTT. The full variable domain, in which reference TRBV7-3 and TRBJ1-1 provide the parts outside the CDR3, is GAGVSQTPSNKVTEKGKYVELRCDPISGHTALYWYRQSLGQGPEFLIYFQGTGAADDSGLPNDRFFAVRPEGSVSTLKIQRTERGDSAVYLCASSSGQGNTEAFFGQGTRLTVV.

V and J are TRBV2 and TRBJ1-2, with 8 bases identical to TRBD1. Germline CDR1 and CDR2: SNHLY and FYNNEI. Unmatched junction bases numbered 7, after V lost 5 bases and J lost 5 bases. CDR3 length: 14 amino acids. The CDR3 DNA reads TGTGCCAGCAGTCCGGACAGGGCTCTTTATGGCTACACCTTC. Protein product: CASSPDRALYGYTF.

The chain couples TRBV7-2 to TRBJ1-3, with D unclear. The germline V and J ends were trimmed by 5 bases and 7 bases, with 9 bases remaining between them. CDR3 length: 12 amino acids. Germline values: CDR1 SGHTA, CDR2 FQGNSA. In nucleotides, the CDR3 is TGTGCCAGCAGCCACGCAGATAACACCATATATTTT. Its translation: CASSHADNTIYF.

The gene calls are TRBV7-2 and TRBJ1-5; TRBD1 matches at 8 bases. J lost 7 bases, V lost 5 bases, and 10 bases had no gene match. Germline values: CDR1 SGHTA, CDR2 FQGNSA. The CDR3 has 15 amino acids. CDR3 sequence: CASSPAPGQGQPQHF. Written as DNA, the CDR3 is TGTGCCAGCAGCCCAGCTCCTGGACAGGGCCAGCCCCAGCATTTT. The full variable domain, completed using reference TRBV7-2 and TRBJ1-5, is GAGVSQSPSNKVTEKGKDVELRCDPISGHTALYWYRQSLGQGLEFLIYFQGNSAPDKSGLPSDRFSAERTGGSVSTLTIQRTQQEDSAVYLCASSPAPGQGQPQHFGDGTRLSIL.

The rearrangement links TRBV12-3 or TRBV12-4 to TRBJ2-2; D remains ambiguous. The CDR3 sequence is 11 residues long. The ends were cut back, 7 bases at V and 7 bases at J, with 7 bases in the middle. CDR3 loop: CASTPSGELFF. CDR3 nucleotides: TGTGCCAGCACCCCGAGCGGGGAGCTGTTTTTT.

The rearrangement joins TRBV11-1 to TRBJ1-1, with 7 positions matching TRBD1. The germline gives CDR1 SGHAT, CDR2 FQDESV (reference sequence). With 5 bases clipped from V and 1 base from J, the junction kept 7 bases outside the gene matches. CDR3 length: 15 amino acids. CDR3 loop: CASSPTGDWNTEAFF. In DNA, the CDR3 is TGTGCCAGCAGCCCTACAGGGGATTGGAACACTGAAGCTTTCTTT.

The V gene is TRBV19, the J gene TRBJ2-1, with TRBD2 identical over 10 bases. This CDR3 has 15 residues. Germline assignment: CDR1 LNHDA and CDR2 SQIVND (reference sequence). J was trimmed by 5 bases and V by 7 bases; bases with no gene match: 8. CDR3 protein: CASTLLAGVDNEQFF. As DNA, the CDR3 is TGTGCCAGTACCCTCCTAGCGGGAGTGGACAATGAGCAGTTCTTC.

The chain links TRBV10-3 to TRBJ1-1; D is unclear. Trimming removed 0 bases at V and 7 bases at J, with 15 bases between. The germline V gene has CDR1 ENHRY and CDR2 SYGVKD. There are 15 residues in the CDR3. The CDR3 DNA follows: TGTGCCATCAGTGAGTCGAAAGGTCCTCGAGGTGAAGCTTTCTTT. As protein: CAISESKGPRGEAFF.

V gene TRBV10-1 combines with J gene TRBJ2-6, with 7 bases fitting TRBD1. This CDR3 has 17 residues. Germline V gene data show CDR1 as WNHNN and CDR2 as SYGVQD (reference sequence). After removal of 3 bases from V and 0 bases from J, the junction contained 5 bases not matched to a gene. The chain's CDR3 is CASSELDRSSGANVLTF. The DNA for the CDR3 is TGCGCCAGCAGTGAATTGGACAGGAGCTCTGGGGCCAACGTCCTGACTTTC.